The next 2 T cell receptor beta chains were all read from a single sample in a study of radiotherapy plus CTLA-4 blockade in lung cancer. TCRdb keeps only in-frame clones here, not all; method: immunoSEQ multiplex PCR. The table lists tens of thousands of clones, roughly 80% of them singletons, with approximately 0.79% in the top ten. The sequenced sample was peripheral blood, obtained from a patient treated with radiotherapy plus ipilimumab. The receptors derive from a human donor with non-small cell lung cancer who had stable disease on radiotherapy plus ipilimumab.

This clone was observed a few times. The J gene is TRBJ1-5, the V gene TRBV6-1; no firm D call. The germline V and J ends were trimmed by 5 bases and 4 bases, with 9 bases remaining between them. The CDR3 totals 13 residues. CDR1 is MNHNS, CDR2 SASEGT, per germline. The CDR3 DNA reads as TGTGCCAGCAGTTCCAGAGATAATCAGCCCCAGCATTTT. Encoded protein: CASSSRDNQPQHF.

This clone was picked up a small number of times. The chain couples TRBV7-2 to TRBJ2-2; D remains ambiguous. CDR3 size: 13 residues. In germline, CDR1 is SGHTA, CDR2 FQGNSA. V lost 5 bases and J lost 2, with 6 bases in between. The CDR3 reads CASSLRNTGELFF. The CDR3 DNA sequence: TGTGCCAGCAGCCTCAGAAACACCGGGGAGCTGTTTTTT.